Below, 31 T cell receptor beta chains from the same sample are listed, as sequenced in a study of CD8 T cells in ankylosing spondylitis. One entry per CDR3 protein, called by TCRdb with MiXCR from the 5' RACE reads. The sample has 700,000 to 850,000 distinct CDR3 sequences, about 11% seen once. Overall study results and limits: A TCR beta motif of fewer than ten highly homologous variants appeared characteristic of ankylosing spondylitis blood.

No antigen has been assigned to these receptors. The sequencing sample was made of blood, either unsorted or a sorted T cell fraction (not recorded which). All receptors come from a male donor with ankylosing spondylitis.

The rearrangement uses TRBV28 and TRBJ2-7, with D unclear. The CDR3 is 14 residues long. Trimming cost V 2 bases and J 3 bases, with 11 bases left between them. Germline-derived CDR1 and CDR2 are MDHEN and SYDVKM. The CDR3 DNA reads TGTGCCAGCAGTTTAATCGGCACCAACTACGAGCAGTACTTC. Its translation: CASSLIGTNYEQYF.

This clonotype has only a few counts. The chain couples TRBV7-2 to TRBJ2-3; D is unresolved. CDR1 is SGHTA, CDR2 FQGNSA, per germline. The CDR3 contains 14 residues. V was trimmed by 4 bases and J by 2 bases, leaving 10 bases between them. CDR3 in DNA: TGTGCCAGCAGCTCCACTCGATCCACAGATACGCAGTATTTT. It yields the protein CASSSTRSTDTQYF.

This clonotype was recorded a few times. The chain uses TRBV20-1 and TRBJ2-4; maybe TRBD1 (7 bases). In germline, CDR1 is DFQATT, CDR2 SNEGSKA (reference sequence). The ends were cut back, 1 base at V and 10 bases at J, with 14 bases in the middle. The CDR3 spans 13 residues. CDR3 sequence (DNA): TGCAGTGCTAGAGCAGGGGGGCCGCCAATTCAGTACTTC. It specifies CSARAGGPPIQYF.

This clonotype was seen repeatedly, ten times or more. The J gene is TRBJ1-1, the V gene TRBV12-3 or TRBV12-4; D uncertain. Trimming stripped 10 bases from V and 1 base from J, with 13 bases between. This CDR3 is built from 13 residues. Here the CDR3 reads CATRGGRNTEAFF. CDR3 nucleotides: TGTGCCACCCGAGGTGGGAGGAACACTGAAGCTTTCTTT.

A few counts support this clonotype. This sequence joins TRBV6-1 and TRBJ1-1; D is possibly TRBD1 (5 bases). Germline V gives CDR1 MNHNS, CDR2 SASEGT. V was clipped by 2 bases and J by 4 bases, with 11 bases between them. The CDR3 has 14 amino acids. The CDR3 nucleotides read TGTGCCAGCAGTGAAAGGGGAGGGATCACTGAAGCTTTCTTT. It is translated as CASSERGGITEAFF.

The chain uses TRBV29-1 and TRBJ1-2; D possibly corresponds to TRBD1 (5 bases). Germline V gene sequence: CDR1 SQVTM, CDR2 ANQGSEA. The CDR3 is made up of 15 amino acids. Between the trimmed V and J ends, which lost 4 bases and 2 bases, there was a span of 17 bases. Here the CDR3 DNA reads TGCAGCGTTGTTGCGCCAGGGTTCGAGAACTATGGCTACACCTTC. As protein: CSVVAPGFENYGYTF.

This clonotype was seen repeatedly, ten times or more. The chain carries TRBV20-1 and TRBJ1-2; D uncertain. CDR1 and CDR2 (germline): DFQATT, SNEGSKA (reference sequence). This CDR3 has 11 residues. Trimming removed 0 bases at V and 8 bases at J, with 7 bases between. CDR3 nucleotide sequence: TGCAGTGCTAGAGATTCGAGCGGCTACACCTTC. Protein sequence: CSARDSSGYTF.

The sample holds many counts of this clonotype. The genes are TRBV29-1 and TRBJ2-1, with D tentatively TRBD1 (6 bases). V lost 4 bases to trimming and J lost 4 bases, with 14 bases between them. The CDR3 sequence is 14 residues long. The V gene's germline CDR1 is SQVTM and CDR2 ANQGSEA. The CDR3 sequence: CSVVRGRGYNEQFF. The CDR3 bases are TGCAGCGTTGTTAGGGGGAGAGGGTACAATGAGCAGTTCTTC.

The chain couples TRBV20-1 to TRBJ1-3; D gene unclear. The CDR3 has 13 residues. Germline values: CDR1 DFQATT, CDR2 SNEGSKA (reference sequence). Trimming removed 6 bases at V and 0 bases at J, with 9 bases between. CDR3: CSATRSSGNTIYF. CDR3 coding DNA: TGCAGTGCCACCCGCAGCTCTGGAAACACCATATATTTT.

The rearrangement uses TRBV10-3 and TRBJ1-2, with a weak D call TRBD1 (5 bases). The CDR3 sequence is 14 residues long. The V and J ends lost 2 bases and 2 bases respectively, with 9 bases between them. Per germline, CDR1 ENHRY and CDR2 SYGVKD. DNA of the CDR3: TGTGCCATCAGTGAGGCAGGGCCCAACTATGGCTACACCTTC. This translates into CAISEAGPNYGYTF.

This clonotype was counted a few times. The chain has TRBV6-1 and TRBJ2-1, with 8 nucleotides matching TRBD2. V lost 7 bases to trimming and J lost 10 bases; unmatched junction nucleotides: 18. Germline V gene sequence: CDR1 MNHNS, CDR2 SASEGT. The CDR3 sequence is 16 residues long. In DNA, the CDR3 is TGTGCCAGCACTCCAGGGGCCGGGGGGGCGTTTTGGGAGCAGTTCTTC. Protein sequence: CASTPGAGGAFWEQFF.

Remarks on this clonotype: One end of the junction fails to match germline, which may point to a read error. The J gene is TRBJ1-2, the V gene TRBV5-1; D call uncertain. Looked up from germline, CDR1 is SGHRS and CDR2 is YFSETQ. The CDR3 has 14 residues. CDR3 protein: CASSLVHLPEAKAF. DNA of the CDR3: TGCGCCAGCAGCTTGGTTCACTTACCTGAGGCTAAAGCCTTC.

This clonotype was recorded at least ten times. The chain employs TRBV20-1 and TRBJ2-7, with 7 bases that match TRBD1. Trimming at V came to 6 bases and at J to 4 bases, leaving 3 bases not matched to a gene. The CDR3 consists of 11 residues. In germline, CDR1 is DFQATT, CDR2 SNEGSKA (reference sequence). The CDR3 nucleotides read TGCAGTGCCACGACAGGGTACGAGCAGTACTTC. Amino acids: CSATTGYEQYF.

CDR3 bases: TGTGCCAGCAGCCAGGAAGCCAAAAACATTCAGTACTTC. As protein: CASSQEAKNIQYF. The V and J genes are TRBV3-1 and TRBJ2-4, with D uncertain. Germline V lookup: CDR1 LGHDT, CDR2 YNNKEL (reference sequence). The CDR3 is 13 residues long. Trimming took off 3 bases at V and 0 bases at J, with 3 bases between the two ends.

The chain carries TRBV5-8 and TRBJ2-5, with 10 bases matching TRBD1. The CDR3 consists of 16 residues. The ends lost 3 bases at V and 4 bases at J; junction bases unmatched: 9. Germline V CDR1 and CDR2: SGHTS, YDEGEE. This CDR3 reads CASSSGGQGFGETQYF. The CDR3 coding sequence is TGTGCCAGCAGCTCCGGGGGACAGGGGTTCGGAGAGACCCAGTACTTC.

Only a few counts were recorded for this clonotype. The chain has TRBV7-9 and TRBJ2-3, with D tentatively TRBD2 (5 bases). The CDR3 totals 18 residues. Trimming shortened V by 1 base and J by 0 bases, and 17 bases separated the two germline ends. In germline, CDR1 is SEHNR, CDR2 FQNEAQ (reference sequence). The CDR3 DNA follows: TGTGCCAGCAGCTTAGGAGGGAACTGGAGACTAAGCACAGATACGCAGTATTTT. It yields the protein CASSLGGNWRLSTDTQYF.

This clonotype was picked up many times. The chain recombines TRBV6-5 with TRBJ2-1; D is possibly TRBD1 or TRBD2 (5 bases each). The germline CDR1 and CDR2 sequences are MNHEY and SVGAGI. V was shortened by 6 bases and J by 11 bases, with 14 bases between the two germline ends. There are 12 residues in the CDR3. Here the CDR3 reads CASRPTRGKQFF. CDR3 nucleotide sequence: TGTGCCAGCAGACCCACTAGGGGAAAGCAGTTCTTC.

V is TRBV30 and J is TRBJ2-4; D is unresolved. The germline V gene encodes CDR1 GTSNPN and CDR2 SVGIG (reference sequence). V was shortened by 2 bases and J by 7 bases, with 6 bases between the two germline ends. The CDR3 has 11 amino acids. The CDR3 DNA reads TGTGCCTGGAGTTTTGAGAACATTCAGTACTTC. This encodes CAWSFENIQYF.

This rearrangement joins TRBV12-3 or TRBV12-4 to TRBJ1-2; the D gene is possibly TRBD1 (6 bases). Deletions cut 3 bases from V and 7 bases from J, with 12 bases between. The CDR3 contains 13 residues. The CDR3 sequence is CASSLFTGIGYTF. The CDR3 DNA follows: TGTGCCAGCAGTTTGTTTACAGGGATTGGCTACACCTTC.

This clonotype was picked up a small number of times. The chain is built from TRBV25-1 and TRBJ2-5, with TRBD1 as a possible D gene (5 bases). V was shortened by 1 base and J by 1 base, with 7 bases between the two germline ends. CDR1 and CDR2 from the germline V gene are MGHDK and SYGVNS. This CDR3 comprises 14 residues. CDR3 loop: CASSEWGRQETQYF. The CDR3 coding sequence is TGTGCCAGCAGTGAATGGGGCCGCCAAGAGACCCAGTACTTC.

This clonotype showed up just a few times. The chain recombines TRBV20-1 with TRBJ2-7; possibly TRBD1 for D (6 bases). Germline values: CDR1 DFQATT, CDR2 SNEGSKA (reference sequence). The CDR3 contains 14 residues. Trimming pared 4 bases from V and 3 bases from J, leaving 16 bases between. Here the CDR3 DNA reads TGCAGTGCTACCCGAACAGGGAACTACTACGAGCAGTACTTC. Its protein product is CSATRTGNYYEQYF.

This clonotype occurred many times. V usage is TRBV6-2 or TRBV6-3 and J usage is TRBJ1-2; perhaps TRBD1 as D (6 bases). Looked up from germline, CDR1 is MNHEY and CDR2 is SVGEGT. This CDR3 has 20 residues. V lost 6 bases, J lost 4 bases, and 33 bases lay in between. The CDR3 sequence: CASSRPRSDSSRLYGYGYTF. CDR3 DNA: TGTGCCAGCAGCCGCCCAAGATCGGACAGTTCCCGCCTTTATGGCTATGGCTACACCTTC.

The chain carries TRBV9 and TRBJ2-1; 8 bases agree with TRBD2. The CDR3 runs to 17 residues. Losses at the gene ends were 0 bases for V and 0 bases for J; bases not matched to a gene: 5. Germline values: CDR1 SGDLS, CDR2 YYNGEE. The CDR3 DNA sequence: TGTGCCAGCAGCGTAGGAGGCGGGAGGAGCTCCTACAATGAGCAGTTCTTC. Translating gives CASSVGGGRSSYNEQFF.

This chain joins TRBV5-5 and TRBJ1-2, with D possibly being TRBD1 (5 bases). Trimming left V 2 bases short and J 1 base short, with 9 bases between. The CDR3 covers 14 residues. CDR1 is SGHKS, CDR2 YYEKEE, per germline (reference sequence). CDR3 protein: CASSFGHDNYGYTF. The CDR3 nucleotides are TGTGCCAGCAGCTTCGGACACGATAACTATGGCTACACCTTC.

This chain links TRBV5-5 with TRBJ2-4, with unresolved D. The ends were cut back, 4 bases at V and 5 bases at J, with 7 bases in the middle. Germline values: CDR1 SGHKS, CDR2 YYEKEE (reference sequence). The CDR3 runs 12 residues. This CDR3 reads CASSRRENIQYF. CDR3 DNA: TGTGCCAGCAGCCGGAGAGAAAACATTCAGTACTTC.

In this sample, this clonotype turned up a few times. CDR3 sequence: CASSLSPRIYEQYF. The CDR3 nucleotides are TGTGCCAGCAGCTTATCCCCGCGGATCTACGAGCAGTACTTC. The J gene is TRBJ2-7, the V gene TRBV7-2; D not resolved. V gave up 2 bases and J gave up 3 bases, with 11 bases separating them. Germline V gene lookup returns CDR1 SGHTA and CDR2 FQGNSA. This CDR3 is built from 14 residues.

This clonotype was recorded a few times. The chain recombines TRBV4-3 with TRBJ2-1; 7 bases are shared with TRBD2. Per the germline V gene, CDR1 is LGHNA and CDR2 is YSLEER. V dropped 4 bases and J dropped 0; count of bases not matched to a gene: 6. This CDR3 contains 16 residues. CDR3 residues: CASSLGRAYSYNEQFF. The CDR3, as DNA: TGCGCCAGCAGCCTGGGGAGGGCATACTCCTACAATGAGCAGTTCTTC.

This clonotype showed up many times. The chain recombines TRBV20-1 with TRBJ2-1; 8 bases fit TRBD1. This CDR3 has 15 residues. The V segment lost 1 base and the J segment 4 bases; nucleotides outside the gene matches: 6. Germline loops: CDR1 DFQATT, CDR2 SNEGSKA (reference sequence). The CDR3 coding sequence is TGCAGTGCTAGAGCCTTGGACAGGGCTTACAATGAGCAGTTCTTC. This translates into CSARALDRAYNEQFF.

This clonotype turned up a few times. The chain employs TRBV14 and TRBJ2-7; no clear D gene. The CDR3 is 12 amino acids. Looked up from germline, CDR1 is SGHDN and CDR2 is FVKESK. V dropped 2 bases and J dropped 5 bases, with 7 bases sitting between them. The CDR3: CASSQWEHEQYF. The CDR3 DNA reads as TGTGCCAGCAGCCAATGGGAACACGAGCAGTACTTC. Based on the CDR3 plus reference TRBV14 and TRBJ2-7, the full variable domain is EAGVTQFPSHSVIEKGQTVTLRCDPISGHDNLYWYRRVMGKEIKFLLHFVKESKQDESGMPNNRFLAERTGGTYSTLKVQPAELEDSGVYFCASSQWEHEQYFGPGTRLTVT.

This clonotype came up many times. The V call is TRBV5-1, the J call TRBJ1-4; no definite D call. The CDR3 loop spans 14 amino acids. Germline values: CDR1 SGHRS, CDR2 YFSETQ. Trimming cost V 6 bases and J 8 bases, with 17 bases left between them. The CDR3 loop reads CASTPDGGGEKLFF. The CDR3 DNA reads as TGCGCCAGCACCCCGGACGGCGGAGGGGAAAAACTGTTTTTT.

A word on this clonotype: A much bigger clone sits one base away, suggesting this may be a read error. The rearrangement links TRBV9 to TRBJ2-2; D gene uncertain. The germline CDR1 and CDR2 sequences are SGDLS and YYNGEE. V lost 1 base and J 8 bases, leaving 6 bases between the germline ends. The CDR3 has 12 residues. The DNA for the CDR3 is TGTGCCAGCAGCGTACGGAAGGGGGAGCTGTTTTTT. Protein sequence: CASSVRKGELFF.